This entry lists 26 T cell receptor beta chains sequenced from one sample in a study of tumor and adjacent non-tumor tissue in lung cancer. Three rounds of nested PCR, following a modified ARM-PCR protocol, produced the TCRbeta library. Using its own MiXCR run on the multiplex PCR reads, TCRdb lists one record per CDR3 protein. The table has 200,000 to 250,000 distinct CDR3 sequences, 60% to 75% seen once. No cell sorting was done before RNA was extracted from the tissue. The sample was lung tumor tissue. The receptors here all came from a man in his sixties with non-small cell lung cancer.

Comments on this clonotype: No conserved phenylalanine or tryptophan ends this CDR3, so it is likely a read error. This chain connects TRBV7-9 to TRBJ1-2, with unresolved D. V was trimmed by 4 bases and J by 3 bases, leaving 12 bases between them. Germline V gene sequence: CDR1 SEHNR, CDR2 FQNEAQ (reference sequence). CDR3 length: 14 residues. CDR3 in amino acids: CASSSSSTDYGYTL. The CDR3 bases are TGTGCCAGCAGCTCCTCGTCGACGGACTATGGCTACACCTTA.

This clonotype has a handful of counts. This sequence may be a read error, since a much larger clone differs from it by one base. CDR3 amino acids: CSVGASPNEKLFF. The CDR3 bases are TGCAGCGTTGGGGCCAGCCCTAATGAAAAACTGTTTTTT. The rearrangement links TRBV29-1 to TRBJ1-4, with D hard to call. The CDR3 contains 13 residues. Trimming cost V 4 bases and J 3 bases, with 9 bases left between them. CDR1 SQVTM and CDR2 ANQGSEA come from the germline V gene.

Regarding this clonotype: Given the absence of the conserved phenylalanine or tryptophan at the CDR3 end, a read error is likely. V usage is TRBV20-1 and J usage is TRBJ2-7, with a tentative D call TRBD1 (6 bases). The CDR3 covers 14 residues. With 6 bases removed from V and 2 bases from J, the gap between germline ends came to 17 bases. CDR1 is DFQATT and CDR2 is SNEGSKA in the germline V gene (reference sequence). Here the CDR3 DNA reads TGCAGTGCCAGGCAGGGGCCAGCTACCTACGAGCAGTACTCC. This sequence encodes CSARQGPATYEQYS.

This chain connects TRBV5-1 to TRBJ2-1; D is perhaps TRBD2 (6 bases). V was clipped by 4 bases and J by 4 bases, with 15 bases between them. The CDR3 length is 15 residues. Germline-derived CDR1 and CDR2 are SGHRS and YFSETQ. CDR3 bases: TGCGCCAGCAGCCCGGGACTCCTCCTTTACAATGAGCAGTTCTTC. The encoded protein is CASSPGLLLYNEQFF.

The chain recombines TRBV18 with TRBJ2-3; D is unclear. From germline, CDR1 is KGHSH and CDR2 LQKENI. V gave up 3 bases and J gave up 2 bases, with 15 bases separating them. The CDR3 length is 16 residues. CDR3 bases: TGTGCCAGCTCACCCATCGCAGTCAGCCTCACAGATACGCAGTATTTT. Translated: CASSPIAVSLTDTQYF.

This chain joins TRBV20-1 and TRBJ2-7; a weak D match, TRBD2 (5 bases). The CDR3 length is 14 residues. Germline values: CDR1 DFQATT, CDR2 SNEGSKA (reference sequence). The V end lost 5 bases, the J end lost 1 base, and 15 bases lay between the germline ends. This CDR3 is CSAYMTGKSYEQYF. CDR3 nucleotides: TGCAGTGCTTACATGACGGGGAAGTCCTACGAGCAGTACTTC.

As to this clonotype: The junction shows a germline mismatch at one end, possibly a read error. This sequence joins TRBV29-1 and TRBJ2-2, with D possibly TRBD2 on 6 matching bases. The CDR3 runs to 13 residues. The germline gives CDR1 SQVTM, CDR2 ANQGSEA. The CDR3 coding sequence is TGCACCGTTGAACGGGGGAACACCAGGGAGCTGTTTTTT. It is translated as CTVERGNTRELFF.

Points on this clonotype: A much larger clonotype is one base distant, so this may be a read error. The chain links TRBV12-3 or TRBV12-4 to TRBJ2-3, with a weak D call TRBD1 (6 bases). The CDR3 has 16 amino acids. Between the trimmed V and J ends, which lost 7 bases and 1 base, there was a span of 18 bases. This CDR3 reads CASNPPDRIGTDTQYF. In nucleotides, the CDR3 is TGTGCCAGCAATCCACCTGACAGGATTGGCACAGATACGCAGTATTTT.

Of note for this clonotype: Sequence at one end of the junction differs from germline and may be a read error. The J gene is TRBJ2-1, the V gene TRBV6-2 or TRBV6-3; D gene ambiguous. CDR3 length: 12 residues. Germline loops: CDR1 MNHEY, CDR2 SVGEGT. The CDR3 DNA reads TGTGCCAGCAGCCTCCTAGGTAATGAGCACCTCTTC. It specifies CASSLLGNEHLF.

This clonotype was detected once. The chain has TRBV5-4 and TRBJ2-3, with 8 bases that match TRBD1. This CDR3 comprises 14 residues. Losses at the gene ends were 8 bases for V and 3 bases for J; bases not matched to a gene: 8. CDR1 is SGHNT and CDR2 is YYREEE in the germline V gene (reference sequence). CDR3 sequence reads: CASSVDRGTDTQYF. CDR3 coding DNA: TGTGCCAGTAGCGTTGACAGGGGAACAGATACGCAGTATTTT.

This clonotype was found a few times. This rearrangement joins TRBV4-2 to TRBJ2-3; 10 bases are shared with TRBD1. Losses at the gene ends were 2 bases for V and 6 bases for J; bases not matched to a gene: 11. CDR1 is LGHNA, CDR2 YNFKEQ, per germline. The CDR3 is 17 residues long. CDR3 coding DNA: TGTGCCAGCAGCCAATTAACCGGGACAGGGGCTTGGGATACGCAGTATTTT. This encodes CASSQLTGTGAWDTQYF.

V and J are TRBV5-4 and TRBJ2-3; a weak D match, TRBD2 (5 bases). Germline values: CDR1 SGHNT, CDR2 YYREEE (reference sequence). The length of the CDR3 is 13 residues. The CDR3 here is CVGKTWGTDTQYF. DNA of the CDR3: TGTGTCGGGAAGACGTGGGGAACAGATACGCAGTATTTT.

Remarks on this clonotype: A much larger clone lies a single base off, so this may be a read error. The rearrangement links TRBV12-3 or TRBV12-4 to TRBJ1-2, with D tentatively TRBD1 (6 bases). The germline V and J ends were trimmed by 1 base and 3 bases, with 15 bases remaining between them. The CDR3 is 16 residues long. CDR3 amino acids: CASSLVLAGDDYGYTF. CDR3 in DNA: TGTGCCAGCAGTTTAGTATTGGCAGGGGACGACTATGGCTACACCTTC.

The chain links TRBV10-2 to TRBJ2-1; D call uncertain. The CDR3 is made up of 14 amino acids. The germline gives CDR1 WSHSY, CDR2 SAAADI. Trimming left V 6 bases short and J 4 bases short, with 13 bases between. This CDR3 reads CASRVSVAYNEQFF. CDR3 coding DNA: TGCGCCAGCAGGGTATCGGTAGCTTACAATGAGCAGTTCTTC.

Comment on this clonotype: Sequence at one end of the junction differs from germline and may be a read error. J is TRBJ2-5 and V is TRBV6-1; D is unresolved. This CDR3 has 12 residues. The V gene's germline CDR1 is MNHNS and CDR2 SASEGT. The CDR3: CASMRMFETRYF. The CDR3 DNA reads TGTGCAAGCATGAGGATGTTTGAGACCCGGTACTTC.

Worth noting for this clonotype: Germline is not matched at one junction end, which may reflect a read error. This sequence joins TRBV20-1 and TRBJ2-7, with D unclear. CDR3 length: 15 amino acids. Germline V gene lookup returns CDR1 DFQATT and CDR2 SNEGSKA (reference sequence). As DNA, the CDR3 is TGCAGTGTTAGAGATCCAGGCAGCCCCTACCACGAGCAGTACTTC. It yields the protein CSVRDPGSPYHEQYF.

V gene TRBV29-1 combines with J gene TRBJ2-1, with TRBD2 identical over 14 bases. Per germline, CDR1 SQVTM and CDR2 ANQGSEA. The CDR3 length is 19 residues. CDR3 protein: CSVQTRTSGGSRSYNEQFF. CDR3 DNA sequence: TGCAGTGTTCAAACCCGGACTAGCGGGGGGTCGAGATCCTACAATGAGCAGTTCTTC.

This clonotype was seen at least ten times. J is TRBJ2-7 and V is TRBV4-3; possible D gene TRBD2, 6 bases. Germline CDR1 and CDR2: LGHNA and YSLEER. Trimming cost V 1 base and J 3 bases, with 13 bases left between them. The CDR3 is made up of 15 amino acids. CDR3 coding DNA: TGCGCCAGCAGCCAAGCTTTTGGCGGGGTCTACGAGCAGTACTTC. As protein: CASSQAFGGVYEQYF.

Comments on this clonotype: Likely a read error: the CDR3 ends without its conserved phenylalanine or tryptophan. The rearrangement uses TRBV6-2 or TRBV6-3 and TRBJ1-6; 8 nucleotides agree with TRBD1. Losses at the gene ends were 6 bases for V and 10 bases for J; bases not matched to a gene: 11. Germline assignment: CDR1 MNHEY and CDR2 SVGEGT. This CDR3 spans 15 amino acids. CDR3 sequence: CASSLGQGYRSPLHL. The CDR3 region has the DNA TGTGCCAGCAGCCTTGGACAGGGATACAGATCACCCCTCCACCTT.

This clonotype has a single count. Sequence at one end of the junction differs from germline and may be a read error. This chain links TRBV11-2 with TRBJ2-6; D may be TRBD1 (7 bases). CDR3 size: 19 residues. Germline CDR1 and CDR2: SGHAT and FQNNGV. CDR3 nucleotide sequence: TGTGCCAGCAGCTTAGTTCCAAAGGACAGGCCCTGGGGGGCTAACGTCCTGACTTTC. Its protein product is CASSLVPKDRPWGANVLTF.

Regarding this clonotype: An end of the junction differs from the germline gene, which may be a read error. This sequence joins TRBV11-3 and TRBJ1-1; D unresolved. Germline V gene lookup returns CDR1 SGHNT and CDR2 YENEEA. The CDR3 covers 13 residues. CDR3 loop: CTSSLNQNTEAIF. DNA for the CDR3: TGTACCAGCAGCTTAAATCAGAACACTGAAGCTATCTTT.

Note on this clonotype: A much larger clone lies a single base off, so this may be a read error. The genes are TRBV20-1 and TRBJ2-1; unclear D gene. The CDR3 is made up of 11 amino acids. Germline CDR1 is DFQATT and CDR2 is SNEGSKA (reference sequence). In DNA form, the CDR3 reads TGCAGTGCTAGTGGCTACAATGAGCTGTTCTTC. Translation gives CSASGYNELFF.

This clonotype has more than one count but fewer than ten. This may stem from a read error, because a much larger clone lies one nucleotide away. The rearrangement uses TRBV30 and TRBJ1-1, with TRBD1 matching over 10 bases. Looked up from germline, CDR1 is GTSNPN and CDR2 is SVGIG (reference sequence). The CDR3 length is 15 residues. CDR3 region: CAWSVWGQGPTEVFF. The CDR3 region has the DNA TGTGCCTGGAGTGTATGGGGACAGGGGCCAACTGAAGTTTTCTTT.

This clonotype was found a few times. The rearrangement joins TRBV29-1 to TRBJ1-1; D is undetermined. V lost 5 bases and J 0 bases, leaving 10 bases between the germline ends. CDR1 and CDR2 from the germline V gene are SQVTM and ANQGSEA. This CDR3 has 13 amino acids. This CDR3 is CSVKGPMNTEAFF. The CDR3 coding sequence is TGCAGCGTTAAAGGACCCATGAACACTGAAGCTTTCTTT.

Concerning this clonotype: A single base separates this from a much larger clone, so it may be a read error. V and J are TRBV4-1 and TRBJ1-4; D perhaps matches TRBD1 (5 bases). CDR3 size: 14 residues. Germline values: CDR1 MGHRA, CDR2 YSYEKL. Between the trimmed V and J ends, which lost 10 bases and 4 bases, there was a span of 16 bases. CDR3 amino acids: CANTTGGNNEKLFF. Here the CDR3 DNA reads TGCGCCAACACCACCGGGGGGAATAATGAAAAACTGTTTTTT.

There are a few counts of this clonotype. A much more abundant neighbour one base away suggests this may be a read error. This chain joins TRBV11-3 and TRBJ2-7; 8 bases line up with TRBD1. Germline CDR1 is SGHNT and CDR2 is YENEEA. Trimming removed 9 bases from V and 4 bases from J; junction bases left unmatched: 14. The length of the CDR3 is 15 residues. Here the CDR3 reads CARSAGDRGEYEQYF. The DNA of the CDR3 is TGTGCCAGGAGCGCGGGCGACAGGGGTGAATACGAGCAGTACTTC.